The present T cell receptor beta chain was sequenced within a study of cytotoxic CD8 clonotypes in ibrutinib-treated CLL. Looking at the study overall: The cohort had 10 to 12 relapsed/refractory and some 14 treatment-naive patients, 17 to 18 IGHV unmutated. Whole-study findings and limits: Patients with sustained remission and those progressing were sampled at differing times. Pretreatment clonality was elevated relative to age-matched healthy donors and paralleled circulating CD8+ T-cell counts.

Produced via immunoSEQ multiplex PCR; TCRdb's table is partial and in-frame only. The sample shows tens of thousands of clones, around 73% of them seen only once. In the case of this clone: Its cognate antigen is unknown.

CDR3 size: 16 residues. Trimming at V came to 6 bases and at J to 1 base, leaving 9 bases not matched to a gene. Per the germline V gene, CDR1 is MDHEN and CDR2 is SYDVKM. The chain joins TRBV28 to TRBJ1-5; 7 nucleotides line up with TRBD1. This specimen consisted of PBMCs, obtained after 12 months of ibrutinib treatment. This clonotype was sampled from a human donor with chronic lymphocytic leukemia. CDR3 sequence (DNA): TGTGCCAGCAGCTTGACAGGGTACTACAGCAATCAGCCCCAGCATTTT. Protein: CASSLTGYYSNQPQHF.